This entry describes one T cell receptor (beta chain). The antigen it binds to is not known. The junction does not match germline at one end; this may be a read error. As encoded in the germline V gene (reference sequence), CDR1 is DFQATT while CDR2 is SNEGSKA. From its cysteine to its phenylalanine, the CDR3 spans 14 amino acids. Only CDR3 DNA is held: 42 bases, read in frame from base 1. The protocol used for the library was 5' RACE. Reads for this sample came from an Illumina HiSeq 2500. A second PCR of about 7 to 12 cycles was run with a J-beta primer mix and a sample-barcoded 5' primer. A template-switch 5' adaptor carrying 12 random nucleotides introduced a unique molecular identifier onto each TCR beta cDNA molecule. At least 2.5 million CDR3-containing paired-end reads were obtained from each sample. First-strand cDNA synthesis was performed from all RNA using the Mint cDNA synthesis kit, with priming by a TRBC-specific oligonucleotide. After uracil-DNA glycosylase treatment, a first 18-cycle PCR used universal primers M1SS and BC2_uni_R on all cDNA. The study's processing was this. Normalization of each sample was performed by random selection of 1 million high-quality reads, each carrying a distinct molecular identifier. Reads sharing molecular identifiers were discarded rather than binned into consensus sequences. CDR3 identification, clonotype clustering and error correction used MiTCR with a Q25 quality threshold and the strictest error-elimination algorithm. Lower-bound total TCR beta diversity was estimated with a nonparametric unseen species model using Euler transformation. The public reads were reprocessed in TCRdb via fastp at Q25 and MiXCR, keeping in-frame beta chains. Rows with a matching CDR3 protein are joined into one entry that keeps the most common DNA and genes. The V and J calls here are based on TCRdb, not the publication. In all, the sample holds some 880,000 distinct CDR3 sequences, and approximately 35% of those were seen once. Roughly 13% of the sample lies in the top ten.

The donors were roughly 39 Caucasian individuals from Russia, aged 6 to 90 years, who were systemically healthy. Each donor gave about 9.2 milliliters of peripheral blood, drawn into EDTA-treated Vacutainer tubes. Ficoll-Paque density-gradient centrifugation was used to isolate PBMCs, with at least 7 million obtained per sample. Total RNA was extracted from PBMCs with Trizol reagent, with at least 6 micrograms obtained per sample. Naive CD45RAhigh/CD27high T cell percentages were measured by flow cytometry on a PBMC aliquot from every donor. This record belongs to a study of blood T cells in healthy people across ages (dated by TCRdb to about 2015). Turning to the overall study: Template switching captured roughly one uniquely barcoded TCR beta cDNA molecule per two T cells in model experiments. To avoid experimental bias, donors of different ages were randomly spread across the sequencing lanes. The study measured age-related changes in TCR beta repertoire diversity using deep sequencing normalized with unique cDNA molecular identifiers. Two additional independent replicas of 1 million unique cDNA reads from the same blood draw were analyzed for two donors (one aged 18 to 29 and one aged 80 or older). The donors were divided into four age groups: young (average about 16 years), middle-aged (roughly 42), aged (approximately 62) and long-lived (about 84). Study-wide conclusions, independent of this receptor: Donor CMV infection status was unknown, potentially confounding age-related changes in expanded clonotypes. Since profiling was done on bulk unsorted PBMCs, naive and antigen-experienced compartments could not be conclusively compared. Compared with the aged group, more naive CD4+ T cells, fewer expanded clones and increased TCR diversity were shown by the long-lived group, suggesting age selection. Estimates of total diversity based on one million sequenced T cells were regarded as lower bounds and as underestimates. A strong correlation was found between observed TCR beta diversity and the percentage of naive T cells measured by flow cytometry. Observed TCR beta diversity per million T cells fell roughly linearly with age, and a significant reduction was already apparent by age roughly 40.

This clonotype was obtained from a man between 18 and 29 years old in good health. Recombination linked TRBV20-1 to TRBJ2-1; the D element might be TRBD1 or TRBD2, as each aligns at 6 bases. Sequences were obtained from blood. The CDR3 loop reads CGAEGGAWRHEQFF. DNA sequence: TGCGGTGCCGAGGGGGGCGCGTGGCGGCATGAGCAGTTCTTC.